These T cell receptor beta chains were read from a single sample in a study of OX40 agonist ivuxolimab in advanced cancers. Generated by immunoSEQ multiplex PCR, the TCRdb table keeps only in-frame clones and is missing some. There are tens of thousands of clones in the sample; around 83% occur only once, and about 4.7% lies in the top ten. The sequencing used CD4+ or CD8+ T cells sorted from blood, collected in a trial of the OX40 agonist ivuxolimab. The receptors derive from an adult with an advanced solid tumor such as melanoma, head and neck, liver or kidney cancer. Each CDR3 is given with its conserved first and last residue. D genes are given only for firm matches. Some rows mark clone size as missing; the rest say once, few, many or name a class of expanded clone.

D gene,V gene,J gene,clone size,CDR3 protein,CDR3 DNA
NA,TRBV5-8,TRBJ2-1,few,CASSPAGAAGFYYNEQFF,TGTGCCAGCAGCCCGGCCGGTGCGGCGGGGTTCTATTACAATGAGCAGTTCTTC
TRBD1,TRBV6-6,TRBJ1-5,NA,CASSYFRTGGDQPQHF,TGTGCCAGCAGTTACTTCCGGACAGGGGGGGATCAGCCCCAGCATTTT
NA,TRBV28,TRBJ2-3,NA,CASSPGGRTDTQYF,TGTGCCAGCAGTCCGGGGGGCCGGACAGATACGCAGTATTTT
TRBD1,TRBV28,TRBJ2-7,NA,CASTPGQGNGEQYF,TGTGCCAGCACACCGGGACAGGGGAACGGCGAGCAGTACTTC
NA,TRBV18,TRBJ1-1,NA,CASSPGIEAFF,TGTGCCAGCTCACCAGGGATAGAAGCTTTCTTT
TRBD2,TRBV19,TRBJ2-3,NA,CASSPRLAGGRADTQYF,TGTGCCAGTAGTCCAAGACTAGCGGGAGGGCGGGCAGATACGCAGTATTTT
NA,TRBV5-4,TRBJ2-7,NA,CASSFLGPGGNEQYF,TGTGCCAGCAGCTTTTTGGGGCCCGGAGGAAACGAGCAGTACTTC
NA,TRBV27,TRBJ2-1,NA,CASSSAGATSTNEQFF,TGTGCCAGCAGTTCCGCGGGGGCGACTAGCACAAATGAGCAGTTCTTC
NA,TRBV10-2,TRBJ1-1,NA,CASREGRTEAFF,TGCGCCAGTCGTGAGGGTCGCACTGAAGCTTTCTTT
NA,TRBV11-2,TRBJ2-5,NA,CASSSRTQETQYF,TGTGCCAGCAGCTCCCGAACTCAAGAGACCCAGTACTTC
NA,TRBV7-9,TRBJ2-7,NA,CASSLAWDGNYEQYF,TGTGCCAGCAGCTTAGCTTGGGACGGGAATTACGAGCAGTACTTC